This T cell receptor beta chain was sequenced in a study of T cell responses to AZD1222 COVID-19 vaccine. Study as a whole: Analyses pooled second doses at about 4 or about 12 weeks. Study conclusions and caveats: Repertoires were collected only later (after the peak T cell response had occurred). After two AZD1222 doses, spike-specific TCR breadth and depth rose versus day 0.

Some clones are missing from TCRdb's copy, which holds only in-frame ones; the method was immunoSEQ multiplex PCR. This sample carries tens of thousands of clones, about 90% of them seen once, and the ten largest clones take around 5%. The V end lost 4 bases, the J end lost 0 bases, and 17 bases lay between the germline ends. From germline, CDR1 is MGHRA and CDR2 YSYEKL. This CDR3 contains 17 residues. Concerning this clone itself: The antigen is not known.

This receptor was obtained from an adult in good health. This chain joins TRBV4-1 and TRBJ2-3; a possible D gene is TRBD2 (6 bases). The source material was peripheral blood, sampled on day 0 of AZD1222 vaccination. The CDR3 DNA follows: TGCGCCAGCAGCCTTGGCTGGACTGGGGGGAGCACAGATACGCAGTATTTT. Its translation: CASSLGWTGGSTDTQYF.